These 13 T cell receptor beta chains were all obtained from the same sample, sequenced in a study of T cells after yellow fever vaccination. TCRdb re-derived calls from the 5' RACE reads in MiXCR, one entry per CDR3 protein. Of around 140,000 distinct CDR3 sequences in the sample, approximately 6.6% were seen once. Source: CD4+ T cells sorted from PBMCs, taken 10 days after the yellow fever booster vaccination. The receptors were sampled from a man under 40 who received the YFV17D yellow fever vaccine.

The CDR3 DNA reads TGTGCCAGCCAGCCCCCGGGGGGCCCAGAGACCCAGTACTTC. It specifies CASQPPGGPETQYF. This chain uses TRBV7-2 with TRBJ2-5; D possibly corresponds to TRBD2 (7 bases). The germline V and J ends were trimmed by 8 bases and 4 bases, with 17 bases remaining between them. The CDR3 loop spans 14 amino acids. Germline CDR1 and CDR2: SGHTA and FQGNSA.

This clonotype was observed at least ten times. V and J are TRBV20-1 and TRBJ2-1; no clear D gene. V lost 3 bases to trimming and J lost 5 bases, with 2 bases between them. CDR1 DFQATT and CDR2 SNEGSKA come from the germline V gene (reference sequence). The CDR3 runs 10 residues. The CDR3 here is CSASHNEQFF. The CDR3 DNA sequence: TGCAGTGCTAGCCACAATGAGCAGTTCTTC.

This clonotype has ten or more counts. The chain uses TRBV12-3 or TRBV12-4 and TRBJ2-2, with a weak D call TRBD2 (5 bases). V dropped 6 bases and J dropped 1 base, with 15 bases sitting between them. This CDR3 spans 16 amino acids. This CDR3 is CASSLGVFQNTGELFF. In DNA, the CDR3 is TGTGCCAGCAGCCTCGGGGTTTTCCAGAACACCGGGGAGCTGTTTTTT.

This clonotype was recorded a few times. The CDR3 DNA reads as TGCAGTGCTCTGCGACAGTATGGCTACACCTTC. Translated, it gives CSALRQYGYTF. The gene calls are TRBV20-1 and TRBJ1-2; D perhaps matches TRBD1 (5 bases). Germline V gene lookup returns CDR1 DFQATT and CDR2 SNEGSKA (reference sequence). This CDR3 has 11 amino acids. The V end lost 5 bases, the J end lost 5 bases, and 9 bases lay between the germline ends.

This clonotype was found once. This may stem from a read error, because a much larger clone lies one nucleotide away. The V and J genes are TRBV4-3 and TRBJ2-2; D call uncertain. V lost 3 bases and J 4 bases, leaving 24 bases between the germline ends. The V gene's germline CDR1 is LGHNA and CDR2 YSLEER. The CDR3 is made up of 19 amino acids. CDR3 in DNA: TGCGCCAGCAGCCATGATGCCCGGACGGCGAATCGAGTCACCGGGGAGCTGTTTTTT. Its translation is CASSHDARTANRVTGELFF.

This clonotype was counted between two and nine times. The chain links TRBV28 to TRBJ2-5; the D gene could be TRBD1 or TRBD2 (5 bases each). There are 17 residues in the CDR3. The V gene lost 3 bases and the J gene lost 1 base, with 18 bases spanning the gap. Germline V lookup: CDR1 MDHEN, CDR2 SYDVKM. This CDR3 reads CASSLRGFGATQETQYF. The DNA for the CDR3 is TGTGCCAGCAGTTTGAGGGGCTTCGGGGCTACCCAAGAGACCCAGTACTTC.

This clonotype was seen many times. The chain uses TRBV11-3 and TRBJ2-1; a possible D gene is TRBD2 (6 bases). This CDR3 is 17 amino acids long. V was pared by 1 base and J by 3 bases, with 16 bases between. CDR1 and CDR2 (germline): SGHNT, YENEEA. The CDR3: CASSLGLWQGGYNEQFF. The CDR3 region has the DNA TGTGCCAGCAGCTTAGGCCTGTGGCAGGGAGGCTACAATGAGCAGTTCTTC. Full variable domain (remainder filled in from reference TRBV11-3 and TRBJ2-1): EAGVVQSPRYKIIEKKQPVAFWCNPISGHNTLYWYLQNLGQGPELLIRYENEEAVDDSQLPKDRFSAERLKGVDSTLKIQPAELGDSAVYLCASSLGLWQGGYNEQFFGPGTRLTVL.

The chain has TRBV4-2 and TRBJ2-7; 10 nucleotides match TRBD2. The CDR3 consists of 15 residues. V lost 0 bases and J lost 4; bases outside the gene matches: 3. The V gene's germline CDR1 is LGHNA and CDR2 YNFKEQ. CDR3 region: CASSQDSSGSYEQYF. Here the CDR3 DNA reads TGTGCCAGCAGCCAAGACTCTAGCGGGAGTTACGAGCAGTACTTC.

This clonotype showed up many times. The rearrangement joins TRBV27 to TRBJ1-1; D perhaps matches TRBD1 (6 bases). Trimming cost V 1 base and J 5 bases, with 17 bases left between them. Germline CDR1 MNHEY, CDR2 SMNVEV (reference sequence). CDR3 length: 16 residues. The CDR3 DNA is TGTGCCAGCAGTTTATTTGGCAGGGGAGATCGGACTGAAGCTTTCTTT. Protein sequence: CASSLFGRGDRTEAFF.

This clonotype has at least ten counts. The chain links TRBV20-1 to TRBJ1-1; unclear D gene. Germline assignment: CDR1 DFQATT and CDR2 SNEGSKA (reference sequence). This CDR3 has 13 residues. The V and J ends lost 3 bases and 1 base respectively, with 9 bases between them. CDR3 region: CSASEGANTEAFF. CDR3 DNA sequence: TGCAGTGCTAGTGAGGGTGCGAACACTGAAGCTTTCTTT.

This clonotype was picked up a small number of times. The rearrangement uses TRBV5-1 and TRBJ2-1; 12 bases match TRBD2. The CDR3 runs to 15 residues. The germline gives CDR1 SGHRS, CDR2 YFSETQ. V trimming: 0 bases; J trimming: 9 bases; junction bases outside the gene matches: 4. DNA of the CDR3: TGCGCCAGCAGCTTGGCTAGCGGGAGGGCCACTGAGCAGTTCTTC. Its translation: CASSLASGRATEQFF.

This clonotype has a handful of counts. This chain joins TRBV4-3 and TRBJ1-2, with D perhaps matching TRBD1 (6 bases). V shed 0 bases and J shed 8 bases, with 13 bases lying between them. This CDR3 is built from 14 residues. Germline CDR1 is LGHNA and CDR2 is YSLEER. The CDR3 loop is CASSQESRRGGYTF. The CDR3 DNA is TGCGCCAGCAGCCAAGAGTCCCGGAGGGGGGGCTACACCTTC.

This clonotype was found many times. V gene TRBV14 combines with J gene TRBJ2-1, with D hard to call. Trimming removed 3 bases from V and 6 bases from J, with 6 bases in between. Germline CDR1 SGHDN, CDR2 FVKESK. The CDR3 is made up of 12 amino acids. CDR3 in DNA: TGTGCCAGCAGCCAGTCTCGCAATGAGCAGTTCTTC. It is translated as CASSQSRNEQFF.